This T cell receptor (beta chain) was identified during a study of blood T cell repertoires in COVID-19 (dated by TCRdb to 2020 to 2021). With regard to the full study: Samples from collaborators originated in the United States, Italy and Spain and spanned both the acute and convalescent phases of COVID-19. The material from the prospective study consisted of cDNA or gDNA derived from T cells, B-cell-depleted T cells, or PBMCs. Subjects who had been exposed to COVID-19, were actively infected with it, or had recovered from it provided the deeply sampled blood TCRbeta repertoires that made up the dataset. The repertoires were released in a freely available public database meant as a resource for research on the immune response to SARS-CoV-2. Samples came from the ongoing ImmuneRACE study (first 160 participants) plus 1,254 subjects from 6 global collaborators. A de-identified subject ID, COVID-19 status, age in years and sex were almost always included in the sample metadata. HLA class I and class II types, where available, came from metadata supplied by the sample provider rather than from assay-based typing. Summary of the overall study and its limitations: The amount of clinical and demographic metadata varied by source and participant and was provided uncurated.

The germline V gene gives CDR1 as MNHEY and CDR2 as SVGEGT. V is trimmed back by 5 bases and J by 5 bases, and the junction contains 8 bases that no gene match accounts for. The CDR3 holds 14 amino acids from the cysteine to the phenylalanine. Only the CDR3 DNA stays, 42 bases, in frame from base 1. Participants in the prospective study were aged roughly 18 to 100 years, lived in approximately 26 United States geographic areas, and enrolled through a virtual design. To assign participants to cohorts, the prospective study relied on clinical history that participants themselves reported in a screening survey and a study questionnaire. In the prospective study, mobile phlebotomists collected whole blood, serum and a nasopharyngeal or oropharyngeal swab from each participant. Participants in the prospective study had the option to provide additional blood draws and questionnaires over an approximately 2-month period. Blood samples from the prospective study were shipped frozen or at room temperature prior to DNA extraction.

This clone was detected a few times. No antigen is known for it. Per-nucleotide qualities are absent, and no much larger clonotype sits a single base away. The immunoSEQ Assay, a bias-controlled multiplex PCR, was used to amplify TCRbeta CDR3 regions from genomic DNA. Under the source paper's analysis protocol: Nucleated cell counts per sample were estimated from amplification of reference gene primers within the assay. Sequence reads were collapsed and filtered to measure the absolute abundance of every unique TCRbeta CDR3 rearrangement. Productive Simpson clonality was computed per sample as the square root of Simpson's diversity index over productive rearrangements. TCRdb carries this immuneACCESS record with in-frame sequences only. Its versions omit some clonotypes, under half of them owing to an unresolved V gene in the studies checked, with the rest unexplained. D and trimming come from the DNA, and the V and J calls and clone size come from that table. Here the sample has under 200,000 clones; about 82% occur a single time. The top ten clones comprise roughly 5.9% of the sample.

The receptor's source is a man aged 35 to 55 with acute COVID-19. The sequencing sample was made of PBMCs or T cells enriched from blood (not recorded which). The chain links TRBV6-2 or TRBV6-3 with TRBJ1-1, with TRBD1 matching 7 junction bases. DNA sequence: TGTGCCAGCAGTGATACAGGGGCCGGAACTGAAGCTTTCTTT. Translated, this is CASSDTGAGTEAFF.